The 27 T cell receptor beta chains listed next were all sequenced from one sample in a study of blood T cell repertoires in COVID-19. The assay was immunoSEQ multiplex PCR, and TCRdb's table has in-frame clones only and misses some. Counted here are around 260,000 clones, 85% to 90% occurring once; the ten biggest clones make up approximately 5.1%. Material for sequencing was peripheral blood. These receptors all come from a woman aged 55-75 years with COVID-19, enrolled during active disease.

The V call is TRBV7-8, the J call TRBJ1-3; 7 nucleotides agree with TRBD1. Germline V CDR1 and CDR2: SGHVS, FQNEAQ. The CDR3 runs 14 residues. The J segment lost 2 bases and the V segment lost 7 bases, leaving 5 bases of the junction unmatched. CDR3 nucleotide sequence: TGTGCCAGCAACAGACAGGGAGCTGGAAACACCATATATTTT. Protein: CASNRQGAGNTIYF.

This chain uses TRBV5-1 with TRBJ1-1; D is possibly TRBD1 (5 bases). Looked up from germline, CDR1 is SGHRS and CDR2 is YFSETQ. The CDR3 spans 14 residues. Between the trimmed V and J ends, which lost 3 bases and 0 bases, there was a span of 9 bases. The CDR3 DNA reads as TGCGCCAGCAGCTCAGGGACTATGAACACTGAAGCTTTCTTT. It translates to CASSSGTMNTEAFF.

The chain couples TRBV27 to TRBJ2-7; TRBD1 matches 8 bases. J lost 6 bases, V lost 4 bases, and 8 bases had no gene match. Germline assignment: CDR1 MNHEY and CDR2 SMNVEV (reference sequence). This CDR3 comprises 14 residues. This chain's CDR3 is CASSSYRGASEQYF. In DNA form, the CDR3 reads TGTGCCAGCAGTTCCTACAGGGGGGCTAGCGAGCAGTACTTC.

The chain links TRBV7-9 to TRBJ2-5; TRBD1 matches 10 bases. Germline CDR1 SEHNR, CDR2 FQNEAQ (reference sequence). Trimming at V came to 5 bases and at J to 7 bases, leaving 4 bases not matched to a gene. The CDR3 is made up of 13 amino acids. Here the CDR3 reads CASSHGDRGTQYF. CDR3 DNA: TGTGCCAGCAGCCACGGGGACAGGGGGACCCAGTACTTC.

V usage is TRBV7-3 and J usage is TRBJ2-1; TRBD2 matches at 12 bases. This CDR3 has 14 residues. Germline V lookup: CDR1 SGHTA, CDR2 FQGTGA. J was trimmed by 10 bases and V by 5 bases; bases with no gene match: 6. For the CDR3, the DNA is TGTGCCAGCAGCCCGCAAGGGACTAGCGGGGAGCAGTTCTTC. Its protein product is CASSPQGTSGEQFF.

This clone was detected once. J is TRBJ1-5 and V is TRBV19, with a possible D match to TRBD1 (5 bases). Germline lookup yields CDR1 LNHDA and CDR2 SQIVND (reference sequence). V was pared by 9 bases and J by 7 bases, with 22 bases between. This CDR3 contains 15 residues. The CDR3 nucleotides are TGTGCCAGCCAATCCCGGCAGGCTGGGGGGCAGCCCCAGCATTTT. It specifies CASQSRQAGGQPQHF.

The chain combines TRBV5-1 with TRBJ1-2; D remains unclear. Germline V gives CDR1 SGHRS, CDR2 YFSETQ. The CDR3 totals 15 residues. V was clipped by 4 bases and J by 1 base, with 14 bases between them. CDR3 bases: TGCGCCAGCAGCCTTGGAGCCTTTGATAACTATGGCTACACCTTC. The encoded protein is CASSLGAFDNYGYTF.

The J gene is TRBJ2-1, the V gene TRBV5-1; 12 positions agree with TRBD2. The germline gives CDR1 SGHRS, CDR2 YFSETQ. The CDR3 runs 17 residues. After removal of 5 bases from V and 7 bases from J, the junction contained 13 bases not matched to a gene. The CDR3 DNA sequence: TGCGCCAGCAGTCTGACTAGCGGGAGAAGCGCCCTAAATGAGCAGTTCTTC. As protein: CASSLTSGRSALNEQFF.

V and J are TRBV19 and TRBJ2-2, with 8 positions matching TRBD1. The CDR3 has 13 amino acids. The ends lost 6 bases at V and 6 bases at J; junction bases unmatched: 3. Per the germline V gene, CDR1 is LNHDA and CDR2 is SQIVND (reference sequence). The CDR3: CASSAQGAGELFF. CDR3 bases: TGTGCCAGTAGCGCACAGGGGGCCGGGGAGCTGTTTTTT.

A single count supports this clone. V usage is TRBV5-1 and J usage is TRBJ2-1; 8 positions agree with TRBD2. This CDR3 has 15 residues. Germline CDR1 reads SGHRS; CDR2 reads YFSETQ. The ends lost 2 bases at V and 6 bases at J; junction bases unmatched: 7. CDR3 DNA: TGCGCCAGCAGCTTCCGCGGGAGGCTATCCAATGAGCAGTTCTTC. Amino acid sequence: CASSFRGRLSNEQFF. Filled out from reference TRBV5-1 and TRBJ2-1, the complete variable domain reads KAGVTQTPRYLIKTRGQQVTLSCSPISGHRSVSWYQQTPGQGLQFLFEYFSETQRNKGNFPGRFSGRQFSNSRSEMNVSTLELGDSALYLCASSFRGRLSNEQFFGPGTRLTVL.

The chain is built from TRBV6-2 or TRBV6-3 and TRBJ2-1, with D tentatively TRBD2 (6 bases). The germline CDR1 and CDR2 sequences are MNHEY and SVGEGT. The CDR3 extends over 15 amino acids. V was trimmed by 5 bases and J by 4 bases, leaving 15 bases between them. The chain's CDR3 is CASSPTSPSYNEQFF. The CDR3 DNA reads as TGTGCCAGCAGTCCGACTAGTCCGAGTTACAATGAGCAGTTCTTC.

CDR3 amino acids: CASSLMQGRAFGYTF. The CDR3 bases are TGTGCCAGCAGTTTAATGCAGGGGCGGGCGTTTGGCTACACCTTC. The J gene is TRBJ1-2, the V gene TRBV28; D is perhaps TRBD1 (6 bases). The CDR3 runs to 15 residues. With 2 bases removed from V and 7 bases from J, the gap between germline ends came to 17 bases. The germline gives CDR1 MDHEN, CDR2 SYDVKM.

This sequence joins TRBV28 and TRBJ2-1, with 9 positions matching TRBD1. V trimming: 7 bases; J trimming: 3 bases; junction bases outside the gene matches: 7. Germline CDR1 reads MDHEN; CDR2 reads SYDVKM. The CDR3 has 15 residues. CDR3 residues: CASIRTGEFYNEQFF. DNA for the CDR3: TGTGCCAGCATTCGGACAGGGGAATTCTACAATGAGCAGTTCTTC.

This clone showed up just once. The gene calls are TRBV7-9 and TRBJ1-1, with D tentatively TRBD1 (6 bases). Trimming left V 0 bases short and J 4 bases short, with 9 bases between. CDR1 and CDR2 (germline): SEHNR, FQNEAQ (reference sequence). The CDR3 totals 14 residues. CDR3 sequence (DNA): TGTGCCAGCAGCTTAGCGCACAGGGCCACTGAAGCTTTCTTT. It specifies CASSLAHRATEAFF.

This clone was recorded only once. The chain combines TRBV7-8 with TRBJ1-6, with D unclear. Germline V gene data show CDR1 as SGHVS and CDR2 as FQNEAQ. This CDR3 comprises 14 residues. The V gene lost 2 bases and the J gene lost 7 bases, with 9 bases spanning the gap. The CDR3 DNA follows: TGTGCCAGCAGCTTACCCCCGGTGAATTCACCCCTCCACTTT. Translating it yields CASSLPPVNSPLHF.

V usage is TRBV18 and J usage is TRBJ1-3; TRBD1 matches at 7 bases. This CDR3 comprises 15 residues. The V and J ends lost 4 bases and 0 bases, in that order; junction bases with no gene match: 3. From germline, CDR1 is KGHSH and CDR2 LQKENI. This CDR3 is CASSQGTDSGNTIYF. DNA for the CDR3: TGTGCCAGCTCACAGGGGACAGACTCTGGAAACACCATATATTTT. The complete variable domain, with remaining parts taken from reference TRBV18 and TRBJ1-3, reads NAGVMQNPRHLVRRRGQEARLRCSPMKGHSHVYWYRQLPEEGLKFMVYLQKENIIDESGMPKERFSAEFPKEGPSILRIQQVVRGDSAAYFCASSQGTDSGNTIYFGEGSWLTVV.

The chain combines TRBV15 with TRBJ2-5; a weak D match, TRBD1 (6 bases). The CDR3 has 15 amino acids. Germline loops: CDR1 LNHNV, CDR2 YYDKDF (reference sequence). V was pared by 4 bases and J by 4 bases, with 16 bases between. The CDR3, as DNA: TGTGCCACCAGCACCAGGGGAATAGTAGGAGAGACCCAGTACTTC. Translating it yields CATSTRGIVGETQYF.

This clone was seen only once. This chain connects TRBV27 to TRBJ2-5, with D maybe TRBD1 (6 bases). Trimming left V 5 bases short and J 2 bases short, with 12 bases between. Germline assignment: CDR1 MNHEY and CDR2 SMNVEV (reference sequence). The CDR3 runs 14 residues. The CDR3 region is CASSLPGQQETQYF. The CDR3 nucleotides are TGTGCCAGCAGTCTGCCGGGACAACAAGAGACCCAGTACTTC.

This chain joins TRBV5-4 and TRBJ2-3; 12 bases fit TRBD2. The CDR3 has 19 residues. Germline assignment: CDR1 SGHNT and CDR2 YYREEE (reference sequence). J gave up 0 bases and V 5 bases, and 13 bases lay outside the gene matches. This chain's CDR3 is CASRNRDRGTSGSTDTQYF. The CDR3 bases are TGTGCCAGCAGGAACCGGGACAGAGGGACTAGCGGGAGCACAGATACGCAGTATTTT.

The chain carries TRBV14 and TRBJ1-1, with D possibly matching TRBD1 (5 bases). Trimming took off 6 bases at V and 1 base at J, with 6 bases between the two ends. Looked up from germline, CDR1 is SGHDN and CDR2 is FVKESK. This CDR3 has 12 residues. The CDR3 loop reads CASRGGNTEAFF. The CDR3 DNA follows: TGTGCCAGCAGGGGGGGGAACACTGAAGCTTTCTTT.

CDR3 nucleotide sequence: TGTGCCAGCAGTTCGGCCGGCAGGGGGGTCTCCGAGCAGTACTTC. Amino acids: CASSSAGRGVSEQYF. This chain joins TRBV6-5 and TRBJ2-7; perhaps TRBD1 as D (7 bases). The V and J ends lost 4 bases and 6 bases respectively, with 19 bases between them. CDR1 is MNHEY and CDR2 is SVGAGI in the germline V gene. This CDR3 has 15 residues.

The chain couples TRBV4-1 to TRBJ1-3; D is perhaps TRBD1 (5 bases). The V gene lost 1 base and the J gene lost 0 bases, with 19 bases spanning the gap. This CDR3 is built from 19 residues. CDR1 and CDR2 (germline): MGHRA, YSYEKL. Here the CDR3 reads CASSQVFQDTSPSGNTIYF. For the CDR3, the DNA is TGCGCCAGCAGCCAAGTTTTTCAGGACACTTCACCCTCTGGAAACACCATATATTTT.

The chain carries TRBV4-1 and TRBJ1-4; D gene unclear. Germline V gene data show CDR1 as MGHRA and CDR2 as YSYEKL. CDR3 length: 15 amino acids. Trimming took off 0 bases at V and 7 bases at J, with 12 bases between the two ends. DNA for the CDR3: TGCGCCAGCAGCCAAGATGCAGTGCGGGGTGAAAAACTGTTTTTT. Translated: CASSQDAVRGEKLFF.

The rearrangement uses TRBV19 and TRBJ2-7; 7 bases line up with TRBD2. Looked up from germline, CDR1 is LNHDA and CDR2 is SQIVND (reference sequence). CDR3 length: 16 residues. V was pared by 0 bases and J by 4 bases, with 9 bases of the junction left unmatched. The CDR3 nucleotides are TGTGCCAGTAGTATAGATCTCGGGGGAGGGCCGTACGAGCAGTACTTC. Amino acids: CASSIDLGGGPYEQYF.

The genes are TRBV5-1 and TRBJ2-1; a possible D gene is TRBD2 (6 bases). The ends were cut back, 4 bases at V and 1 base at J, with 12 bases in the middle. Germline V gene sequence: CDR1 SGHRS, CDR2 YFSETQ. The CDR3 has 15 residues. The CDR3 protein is CASSIELASYNEQFF. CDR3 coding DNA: TGCGCCAGCAGCATTGAACTAGCTTCCTACAATGAGCAGTTCTTC.

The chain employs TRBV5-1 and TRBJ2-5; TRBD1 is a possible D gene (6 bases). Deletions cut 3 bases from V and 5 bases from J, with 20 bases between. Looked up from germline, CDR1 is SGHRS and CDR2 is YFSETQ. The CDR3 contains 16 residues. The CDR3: CASSSRSTGLLETQYF. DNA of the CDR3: TGCGCCAGCAGCTCCCGATCAACAGGGCTATTGGAGACCCAGTACTTC.

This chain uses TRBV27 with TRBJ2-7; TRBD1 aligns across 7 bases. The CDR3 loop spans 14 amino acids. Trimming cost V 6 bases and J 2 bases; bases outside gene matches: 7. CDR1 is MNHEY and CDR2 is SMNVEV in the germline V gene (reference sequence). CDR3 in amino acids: CASRGLDRAYEQYF. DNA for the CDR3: TGTGCCAGCAGGGGTCTAGACAGGGCCTACGAGCAGTACTTC.